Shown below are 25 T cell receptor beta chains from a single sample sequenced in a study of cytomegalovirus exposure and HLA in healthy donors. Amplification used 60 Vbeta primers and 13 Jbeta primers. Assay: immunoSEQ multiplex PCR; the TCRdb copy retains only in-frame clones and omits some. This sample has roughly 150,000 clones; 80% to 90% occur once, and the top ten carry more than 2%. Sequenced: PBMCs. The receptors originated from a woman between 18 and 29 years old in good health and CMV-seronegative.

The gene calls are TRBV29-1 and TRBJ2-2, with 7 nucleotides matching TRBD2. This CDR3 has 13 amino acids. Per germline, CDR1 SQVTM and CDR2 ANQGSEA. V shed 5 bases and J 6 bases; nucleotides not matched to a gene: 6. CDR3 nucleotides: TGCAGCGTTCGGGGGGTGGCATCCGGGGAGCTGTTTTTT. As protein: CSVRGVASGELFF.

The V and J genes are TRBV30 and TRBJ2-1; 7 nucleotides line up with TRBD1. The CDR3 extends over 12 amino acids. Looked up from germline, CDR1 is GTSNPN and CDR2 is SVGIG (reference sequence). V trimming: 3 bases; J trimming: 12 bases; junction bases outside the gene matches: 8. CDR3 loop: CAWSDRAWVQFF. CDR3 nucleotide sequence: TGTGCCTGGAGCGACAGGGCTTGGGTGCAGTTCTTC.

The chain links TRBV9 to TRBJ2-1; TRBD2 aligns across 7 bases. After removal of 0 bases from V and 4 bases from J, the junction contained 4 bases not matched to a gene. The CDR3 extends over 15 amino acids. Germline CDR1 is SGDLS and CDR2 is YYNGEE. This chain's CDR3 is CASSVVGGTYNEQFF. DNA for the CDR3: TGTGCCAGCAGCGTAGTGGGAGGGACTTACAATGAGCAGTTCTTC.

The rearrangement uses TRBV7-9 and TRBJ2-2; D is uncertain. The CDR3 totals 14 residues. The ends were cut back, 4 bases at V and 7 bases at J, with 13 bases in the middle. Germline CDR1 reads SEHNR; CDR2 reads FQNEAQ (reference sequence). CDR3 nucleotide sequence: TGTGCCAGCAGCTCCTCCCCTACCATCGGGGAGCTGTTTTTT. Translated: CASSSSPTIGELFF.

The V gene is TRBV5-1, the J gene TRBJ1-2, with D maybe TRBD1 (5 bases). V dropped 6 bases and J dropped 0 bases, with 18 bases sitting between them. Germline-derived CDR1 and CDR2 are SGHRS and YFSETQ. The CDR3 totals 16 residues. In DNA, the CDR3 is TGCGCCAGCAAGGTTGGGGCAATCGCTACTAACTATGGCTACACCTTC. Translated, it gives CASKVGAIATNYGYTF. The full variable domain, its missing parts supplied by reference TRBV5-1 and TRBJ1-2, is KAGVTQTPRYLIKTRGQQVTLSCSPISGHRSVSWYQQTPGQGLQFLFEYFSETQRNKGNFPGRFSGRQFSNSRSEMNVSTLELGDSALYLCASKVGAIATNYGYTFGSGTRLTVV.

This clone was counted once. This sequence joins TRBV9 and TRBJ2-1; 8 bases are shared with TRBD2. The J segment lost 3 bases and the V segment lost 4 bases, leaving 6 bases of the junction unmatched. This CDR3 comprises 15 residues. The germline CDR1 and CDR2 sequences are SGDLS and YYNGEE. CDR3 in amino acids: CASSKSGGHYNEQFF. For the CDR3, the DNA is TGTGCCAGCAGCAAAAGCGGGGGTCACTACAATGAGCAGTTCTTC.

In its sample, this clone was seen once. CDR3 in DNA: TGTGCCAGCTCCCGAGACTTGGCGGATCAGCCCCAGCATTTT. Its translation is CASSRDLADQPQHF. This sequence joins TRBV18 and TRBJ1-5; unclear D gene. CDR1 and CDR2 from the germline V gene are KGHSH and LQKENI. The CDR3 contains 14 residues. Trimming shortened V by 6 bases and J by 5 bases, and 14 bases separated the two germline ends.

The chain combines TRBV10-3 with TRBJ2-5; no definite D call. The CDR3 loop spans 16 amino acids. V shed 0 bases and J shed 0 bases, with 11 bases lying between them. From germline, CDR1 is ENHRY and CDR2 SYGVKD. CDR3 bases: TGTGCCATCAGTGAGTCCGGTTCCCTGTACCAAGAGACCCAGTACTTC. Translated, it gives CAISESGSLYQETQYF.

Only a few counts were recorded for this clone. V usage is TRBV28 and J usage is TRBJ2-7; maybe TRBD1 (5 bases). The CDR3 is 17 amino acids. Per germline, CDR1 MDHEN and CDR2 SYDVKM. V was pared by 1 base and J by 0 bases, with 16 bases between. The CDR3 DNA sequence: TGTGCCAGCAGTTTATCGACAGTCAGGCGCAGCTCCTACGAGCAGTACTTC. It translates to CASSLSTVRRSSYEQYF.

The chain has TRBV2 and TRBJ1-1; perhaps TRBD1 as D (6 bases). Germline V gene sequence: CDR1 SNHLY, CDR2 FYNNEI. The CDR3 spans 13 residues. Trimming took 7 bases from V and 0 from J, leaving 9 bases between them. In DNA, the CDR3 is TGTGCCAGCAAGGGGGGGTTGAACACTGAAGCTTTCTTT. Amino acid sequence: CASKGGLNTEAFF.

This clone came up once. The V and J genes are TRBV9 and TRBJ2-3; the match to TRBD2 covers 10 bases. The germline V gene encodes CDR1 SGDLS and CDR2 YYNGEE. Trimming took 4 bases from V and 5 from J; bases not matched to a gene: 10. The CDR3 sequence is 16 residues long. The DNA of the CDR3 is TGTGCCAGCAGCTTCCGAGCGGGGGGGCAGGTAGATACGCAGTATTTT. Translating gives CASSFRAGGQVDTQYF.

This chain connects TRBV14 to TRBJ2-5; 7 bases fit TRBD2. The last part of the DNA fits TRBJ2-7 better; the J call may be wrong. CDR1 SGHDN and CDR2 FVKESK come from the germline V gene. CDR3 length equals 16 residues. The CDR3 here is CASSQEWGGRTYEQYF. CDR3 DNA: TGTGCCAGCAGCCAAGAATGGGGCGGGAGAACCTACGAGCAGTACTTC.

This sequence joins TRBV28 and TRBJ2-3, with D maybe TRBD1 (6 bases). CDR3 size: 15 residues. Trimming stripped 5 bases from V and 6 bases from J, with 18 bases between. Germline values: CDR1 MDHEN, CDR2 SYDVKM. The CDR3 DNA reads TGTGCCAGCAGTCCACAGGGTGGGAGATGGGATACGCAGTATTTT. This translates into CASSPQGGRWDTQYF.

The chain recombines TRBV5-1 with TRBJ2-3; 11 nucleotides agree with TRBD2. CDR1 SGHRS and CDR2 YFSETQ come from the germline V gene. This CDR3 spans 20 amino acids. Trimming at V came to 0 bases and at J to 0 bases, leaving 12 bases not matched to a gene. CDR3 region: CASSLGSSGGNIYSTDTQYF. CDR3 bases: TGCGCCAGCAGCTTGGGGTCTAGCGGGGGGAACATATATAGCACAGATACGCAGTATTTT.

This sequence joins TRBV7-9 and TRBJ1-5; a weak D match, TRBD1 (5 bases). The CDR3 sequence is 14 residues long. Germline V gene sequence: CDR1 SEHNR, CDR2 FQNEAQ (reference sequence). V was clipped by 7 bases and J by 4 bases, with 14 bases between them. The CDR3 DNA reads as TGTGCCAGCACCGAGAGCGGGGGGAATCAGCCCCAGCATTTT. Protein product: CASTESGGNQPQHF.

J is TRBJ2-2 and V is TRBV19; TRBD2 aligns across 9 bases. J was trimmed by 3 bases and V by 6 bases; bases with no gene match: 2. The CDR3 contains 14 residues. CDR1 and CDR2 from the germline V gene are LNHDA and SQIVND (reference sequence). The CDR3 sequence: CASRVAGDTGELFF. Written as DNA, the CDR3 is TGTGCCAGTAGGGTAGCGGGGGACACCGGGGAGCTGTTTTTT. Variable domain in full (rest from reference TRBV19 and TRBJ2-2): DGGITQSPKYLFRKEGQNVTLSCEQNLNHDAMYWYRQDPGQGLRLIYYSQIVNDFQKGDIAEGYSVSREKKESFPLTVTSAQKNPTAFYLCASRVAGDTGELFFGEGSRLTVL.

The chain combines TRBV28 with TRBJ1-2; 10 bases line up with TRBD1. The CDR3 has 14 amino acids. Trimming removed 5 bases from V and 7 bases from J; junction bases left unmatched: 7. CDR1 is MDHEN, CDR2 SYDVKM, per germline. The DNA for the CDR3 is TGTGCCAGCAGTGCCGGGACAGGGGTGGTTGGCTACACCTTC. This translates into CASSAGTGVVGYTF.

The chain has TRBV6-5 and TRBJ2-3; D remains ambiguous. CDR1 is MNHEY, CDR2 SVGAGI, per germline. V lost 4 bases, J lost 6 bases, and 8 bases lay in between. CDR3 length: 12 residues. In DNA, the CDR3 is TGTGCCAGCAGTTCCTCGGCTGATACGCAGTATTTT. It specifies CASSSSADTQYF.

DNA for the CDR3: TGTGCCAGCAGGCGATCTGGGGCCAACGTCCTGACTTTC. It specifies CASRRSGANVLTF. The chain joins TRBV28 to TRBJ2-6; D is ambiguous. V lost 6 bases and J 1 base, leaving 4 bases between the germline ends. The germline CDR1 and CDR2 sequences are MDHEN and SYDVKM. There are 13 residues in the CDR3.

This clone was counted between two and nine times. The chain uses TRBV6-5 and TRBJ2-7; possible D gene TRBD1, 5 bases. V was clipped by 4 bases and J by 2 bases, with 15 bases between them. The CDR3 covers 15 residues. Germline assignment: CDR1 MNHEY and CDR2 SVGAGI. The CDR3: CASSFDTTGTYEQYF. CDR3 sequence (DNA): TGTGCCAGCAGTTTCGACACCACAGGTACCTACGAGCAGTACTTC.

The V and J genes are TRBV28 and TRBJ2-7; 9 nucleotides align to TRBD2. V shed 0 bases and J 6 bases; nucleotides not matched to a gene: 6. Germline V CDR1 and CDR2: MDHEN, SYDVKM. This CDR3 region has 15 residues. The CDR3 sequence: CASSLWALAGGEQYF. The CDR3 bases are TGTGCCAGCAGTTTATGGGCACTAGCGGGCGGCGAGCAGTACTTC.

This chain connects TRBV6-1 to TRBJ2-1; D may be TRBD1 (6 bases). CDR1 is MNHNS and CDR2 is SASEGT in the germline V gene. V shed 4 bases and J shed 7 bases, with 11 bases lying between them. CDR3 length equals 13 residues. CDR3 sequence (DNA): TGTGCCAGCAGTGTGGGACATCAAAATGAGCAGTTCTTC. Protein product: CASSVGHQNEQFF.

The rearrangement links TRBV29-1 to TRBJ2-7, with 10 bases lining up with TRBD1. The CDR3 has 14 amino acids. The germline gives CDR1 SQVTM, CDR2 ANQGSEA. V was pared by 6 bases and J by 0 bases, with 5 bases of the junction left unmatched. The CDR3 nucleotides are TGCAGCGTCCAAGGACAGGGGGGCTCCTACGAGCAGTACTTC. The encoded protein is CSVQGQGGSYEQYF.

DNA of the CDR3: TGTGCCAGCAGTGAATCGAGCCCGGAGACGAAAGGAGACTATGGCTACACCTTC. This translates into CASSESSPETKGDYGYTF. The J gene is TRBJ1-2, the V gene TRBV25-1; D gene uncertain. The germline V gene encodes CDR1 MGHDK and CDR2 SYGVNS. CDR3 length: 18 amino acids. V was pared by 1 base and J by 3 bases, with 21 bases between.

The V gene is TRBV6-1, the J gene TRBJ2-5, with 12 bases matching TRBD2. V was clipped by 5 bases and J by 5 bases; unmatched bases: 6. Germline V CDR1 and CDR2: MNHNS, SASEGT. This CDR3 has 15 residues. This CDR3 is CASSRLAGVVETQYF. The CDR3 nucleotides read TGTGCCAGCAGTAGACTAGCGGGAGTAGTGGAGACCCAGTACTTC.